This TCR beta chain came from a study of T cells in Graves' hyperthyroidism and ophthalmopathy. It was RNA transcripts that yielded the amplified TCR beta CDR3 regions. With the HTBI primer set, the TCR CDR3 went through a first round of RT-PCR. TCRdb recomputed calls from the multiplex PCR reads with MiXCR, one row per CDR3 protein. Of 600,000 to 700,000 distinct CDR3 sequences listed, about 15% are singletons. This clonotype was picked up many times. The CDR3 consists of 14 residues. Germline CDR1 and CDR2: WSHSY and SAAADI. Trimming removed 8 bases from V and 5 bases from J, with 18 bases in between.

V gene TRBV10-2 combines with J gene TRBJ1-2; D remains ambiguous. This TCR was sampled from a middle-aged woman with Graves' ophthalmopathy. The specimen was blood. The CDR3: CASSFGRATYGYTF. CDR3 nucleotide sequence: TGCGCCAGCTCCTTCGGGAGGGCCACGTATGGCTACACCTTC.